Here is one TCR beta chain with its context. What it binds is not known. The entry originates in a study of T cell repertoires in cytomegalovirus infection. Study at large: HLA-C-restricted CMV epitopes, recently identified, and well-studied HLA-B-restricted ones were used by the study. Public signatures in TCR beta pointed to CMV infection and matching HLA type.

Study-wide findings and caveats: Cumulative frequency (of public TCR beta family members) identified carriers of CMV plus the relevant HLA. In two of eight donors, the top clonotype was HLA-C-restricted CMV-specific.

In TCRdb, the reads were re-called with MiXCR into one record per CDR3 protein. The sample yields 100,000 or so distinct CDR3 sequences, about 29% seen once. This sequence was found in a human donor in good health (CMV status not recorded). Some clones in this sample may be carry-over from other donors' samples. The sample was CD8+ T cells from cultured PBMCs, taken from culture after CMV antigen stimulation.

CDR3 DNA: TGTGCCAGCACCTCGGGGGGTTGGGGTGAAAAACTGTTTTTT. Protein product: CASTSGGWGEKLFF. This chain connects TRBV28 to TRBJ1-4; D is possibly TRBD1 (5 bases). V lost 7 bases and J lost 7, with 16 bases in between. Germline V gene sequence: CDR1 MDHEN, CDR2 SYDVKM. The CDR3 runs 14 residues.